This entry concerns a single T cell receptor beta chain. What it binds is not known. This sample was included in a study of human versus mouse CDR3 diversity and MHC coevolution. Across the study: Reportedly, immunoSEQ detects one in 200,000 T cells with minimized PCR bias.

Study outcomes and limitations: Clonal inequality was lowest in most of the three human donors. Human CDR3s averaged more deletions and insertions than mouse CDR3s.

Clones were read by immunoSEQ multiplex PCR, and TCRdb kept only the in-frame ones, dropping some. The sample has fewer than 100,000 clones; roughly 95% are singletons. The CDR3 extends over 12 amino acids. Germline assignment: CDR1 SNHLY and CDR2 FYNNEI. Trimming pared 7 bases from V and 3 bases from J, leaving 10 bases between. The chain is built from TRBV2 and TRBJ2-7; perhaps TRBD1 as D (6 bases). Sample: naive CD4+ T cells from blood. Noted subset: CD45RO-negative CD62L-positive naive CD4 T cells. The TCR comes from a person aged 30-69 years in good health. CDR3 region: CASKLGGYEQYF. For the CDR3, the DNA is TGTGCCAGCAAGTTAGGGGGCTACGAGCAGTACTTC. The whole variable domain, remainder taken from reference TRBV2 and TRBJ2-7, is EPEVTQTPSHQVTQMGQEVILRCVPISNHLYFYWYRQILGQKVEFLVSFYNNEISEKSEIFDDQFSVERPDGSNFTLKIRSTKLEDSAMYFCASKLGGYEQYFGPGTRLTVT.